The 8 T cell receptor beta chains in this list originate from one sample, sequenced in a study of blood T cell repertoires in COVID-19. The repertoire was sequenced with immunoSEQ multiplex PCR; TCRdb's copy has only in-frame clones and lacks some. The sample holds 150,000 to 200,000 clones, roughly 80% seen once. The sample comprised peripheral blood. The receptors here all came from a woman aged 70-85 years with COVID-19, enrolled during active disease.

V usage is TRBV5-1 and J usage is TRBJ1-1; D is unclear. The CDR3 loop spans 14 amino acids. Deletions cut 3 bases from V and 6 bases from J, with 15 bases between. The germline V gene has CDR1 SGHRS and CDR2 YFSETQ. The chain's CDR3 is CASSSRAFSAEAFF. The DNA for the CDR3 is TGCGCCAGCAGCTCGAGGGCATTTTCTGCTGAAGCTTTCTTT.

The gene calls are TRBV19 and TRBJ1-2, with 8 bases identical to TRBD1. The V and J ends lost 5 bases and 3 bases, in that order; junction bases with no gene match: 17. Germline CDR1 LNHDA, CDR2 SQIVND (reference sequence). This CDR3 comprises 18 residues. The CDR3 region is CASSLPRVRDRGDYGYTF. The CDR3 coding sequence is TGTGCCAGTAGTCTCCCGAGGGTCCGAGACAGGGGTGACTATGGCTACACCTTC.

This chain joins TRBV5-1 and TRBJ2-5, with D tentatively TRBD1 (6 bases). This CDR3 has 15 residues. Germline CDR1 SGHRS, CDR2 YFSETQ. Trimming removed 2 bases from V and 2 bases from J, with 13 bases in between. The CDR3 nucleotides are TGCGCCAGCAGCTTTTCGGGACAAAATCAAGAGACCCAGTACTTC. It encodes CASSFSGQNQETQYF.

The chain carries TRBV5-1 and TRBJ2-5; D gene ambiguous. The V end was cut by 3 bases, the J end by 2 bases, with 8 bases between. From germline, CDR1 is SGHRS and CDR2 YFSETQ. The CDR3 sequence is 13 residues long. CDR3 bases: TGCGCCAGCAGCTCGCGGAGTCAAGAGACCCAGTACTTC. Amino acid sequence: CASSSRSQETQYF.

This clone was picked up one time. The chain uses TRBV27 and TRBJ1-4, with 9 bases identical to TRBD1. J was trimmed by 4 bases and V by 0 bases; bases with no gene match: 3. The CDR3 length is 16 residues. Germline CDR1 is MNHEY and CDR2 is SMNVEV (reference sequence). The CDR3 DNA sequence: TGTGCCAGCAGTTTATCGTGGGGACAGGGTAATGAAAAACTGTTTTTT. This translates into CASSLSWGQGNEKLFF.

This chain connects TRBV9 to TRBJ2-1; D is unclear. V gave up 3 bases and J gave up 10 bases, with 14 bases separating them. From germline, CDR1 is SGDLS and CDR2 YYNGEE. This CDR3 region has 13 residues. CDR3 sequence (DNA): TGTGCCAGCAGCGCTAGGTCGGCTGGGGAGCAGTTCTTC. It translates to CASSARSAGEQFF.

The chain joins TRBV6-2 or TRBV6-3 to TRBJ2-1, with 10 bases lining up with TRBD2. J gave up 3 bases and V 6 bases, and 8 bases lay outside the gene matches. This CDR3 comprises 16 residues. Germline V gives CDR1 MNHEY, CDR2 SVGEGT. The CDR3 region is CASSPTIAGGYNEQFF. The CDR3 region has the DNA TGTGCCAGCAGCCCTACTATAGCGGGGGGCTACAATGAGCAGTTCTTC.

This clone was seen more than once but under ten times. V usage is TRBV9 and J usage is TRBJ2-7, with 12 bases that match TRBD1. The CDR3 sequence is 15 residues long. Germline V CDR1 and CDR2: SGDLS, YYNGEE. Losses at the gene ends were 3 bases for V and 5 bases for J; bases not matched to a gene: 6. This CDR3 is CASSARGTGGDEQYF. Written as DNA, the CDR3 is TGTGCCAGCAGCGCCCGGGGGACAGGGGGCGACGAGCAGTACTTC.